The rows below give T cell receptor beta chains drawn from one sample of a study of blood T cell repertoires in COVID-19. Repertoires were generated with immunoSEQ multiplex PCR, while TCRdb's copy carries only in-frame clones and drops some. This sample has 250,000 or so clones, with over 70% found just once. Sequencing was performed on PBMCs or T cells enriched from blood (not recorded which). All receptors come from a woman in her twenties or thirties who had been exposed to COVID-19. Both conserved end residues are part of each CDR3. Fields, in order: V gene, J gene, CDR3 length, CDR3 protein.

V gene: TRBV11-2; J gene: TRBJ2-5; CDR3 length: 14; CDR3 protein: CASSFAGQEETQYF
V gene: TRBV7-6; J gene: TRBJ2-1; CDR3 length: 16; CDR3 protein: CASSPRKRQGLNEQFF
V gene: TRBV18; J gene: TRBJ1-1; CDR3 length: 18; CDR3 protein: CASSPLDRSSLLNTEAFF
V gene: TRBV7-6; J gene: TRBJ2-5; CDR3 length: 13; CDR3 protein: CASSRQGYETQYF
V gene: TRBV5-1; J gene: TRBJ2-3; CDR3 length: 12; CDR3 protein: CASSLEEDTQYF
V gene: TRBV27; J gene: TRBJ2-1; CDR3 length: 15; CDR3 protein: CASSSPGERNNEQFF
V gene: TRBV19; J gene: TRBJ2-7; CDR3 length: 14; CDR3 protein: CASSIGGREVEQYF
V gene: TRBV14; J gene: TRBJ2-1; CDR3 length: 16; CDR3 protein: CASSQDTDTDKNEQFF
V gene: TRBV29-1; J gene: TRBJ2-3; CDR3 length: 18; CDR3 protein: CSVEDWDSEREISLTQYF
V gene: TRBV11-2; J gene: TRBJ2-7; CDR3 length: 12; CDR3 protein: CASSSQGYEQYF
V gene: TRBV7-9; J gene: TRBJ2-1; CDR3 length: 13; CDR3 protein: CASSSSAGGEQFF
V gene: TRBV13; J gene: TRBJ1-3; CDR3 length: 17; CDR3 protein: CASSLVGRWRIGNTIYF
V gene: TRBV2; J gene: TRBJ2-3; CDR3 length: 16; CDR3 protein: CASSQGGAGSTDTQYF
V gene: TRBV5-4; J gene: TRBJ2-1; CDR3 length: 15; CDR3 protein: CASSLDPGGDRGQFF
V gene: TRBV7-9; J gene: TRBJ2-2; CDR3 length: 17; CDR3 protein: CASSLEGWTGNTGELFF
V gene: TRBV2; J gene: TRBJ1-4; CDR3 length: 10; CDR3 protein: CATFNEKLFF
V gene: TRBV5-1; J gene: TRBJ2-1; CDR3 length: 13; CDR3 protein: CASSRDGYNEQFF
V gene: TRBV5-1; J gene: TRBJ2-1; CDR3 length: 15; CDR3 protein: CASSLALAVVYEQFF
V gene: TRBV11-3; J gene: TRBJ2-7; CDR3 length: 13; CDR3 protein: CASSSGSSYEQYF
V gene: TRBV5-3; J gene: TRBJ2-5; CDR3 length: 16; CDR3 protein: CARSLNGGSVRETQYF
V gene: TRBV12-5; J gene: TRBJ1-1; CDR3 length: 13; CDR3 protein: CASGPLSDTEAFF
V gene: TRBV24-1; J gene: TRBJ1-5; CDR3 length: 15; CDR3 protein: CATSGGGDGNQPQHF
V gene: TRBV2; J gene: TRBJ1-2; CDR3 length: 14; CDR3 protein: CASSPGTGGGGYTF
V gene: TRBV3-1/TRBV3-2; J gene: TRBJ1-5; CDR3 length: 16; CDR3 protein: CASSQTTGGGNQPQHF
V gene: TRBV19; J gene: TRBJ2-5; CDR3 length: 12; CDR3 protein: CAAGGRQETQYF
V gene: TRBV5-5; J gene: TRBJ2-7; CDR3 length: 14; CDR3 protein: CASTWGGLSYEQYF
V gene: TRBV4-1; J gene: TRBJ2-1; CDR3 length: 17; CDR3 protein: CASSYRDYPSPYNEQFF
V gene: TRBV5-1; J gene: TRBJ1-4; CDR3 length: 15; CDR3 protein: CASTPARATNEKLFF
V gene: TRBV30; J gene: TRBJ1-4; CDR3 length: 15; CDR3 protein: CAWTPGGDSDEKLFF
V gene: TRBV7-6; J gene: TRBJ2-1; CDR3 length: 17; CDR3 protein: CASSLGVGQGVQNEQFF
V gene: TRBV13; J gene: TRBJ2-3; CDR3 length: 13; CDR3 protein: CASGRGRTDTQYF
V gene: TRBV4-1; J gene: TRBJ2-5; CDR3 length: 13; CDR3 protein: CASSHPPGETQYF
V gene: TRBV6-1; J gene: TRBJ2-1; CDR3 length: 16; CDR3 protein: CASSELSSGTYNEQFF
V gene: TRBV6-5; J gene: TRBJ2-2; CDR3 length: 14; CDR3 protein: CASSYVMNTGELFF
V gene: TRBV5-1; J gene: TRBJ2-1; CDR3 length: 15; CDR3 protein: CASRDGQGTYNEQFF
V gene: TRBV12-3/TRBV12-4; J gene: TRBJ2-3; CDR3 length: 11; CDR3 protein: CASTNTDTQYF
V gene: TRBV27; J gene: TRBJ2-1; CDR3 length: 19; CDR3 protein: CASSFEQVSGKTSYNEQFF
V gene: TRBV7-2; J gene: TRBJ2-1; CDR3 length: 13; CDR3 protein: CASSLVFRDEQFF
V gene: TRBV5-8; J gene: TRBJ1-3; CDR3 length: 15; CDR3 protein: CASSPGWRGGNTIYF
V gene: TRBV4-1; J gene: TRBJ1-5; CDR3 length: 14; CDR3 protein: CASSQDSSGQPQHF
V gene: TRBV10-3; J gene: TRBJ1-4; CDR3 length: 17; CDR3 protein: CAISDSPLGTTNEKLFF
V gene: TRBV4-1; J gene: TRBJ1-5; CDR3 length: 15; CDR3 protein: CASSHLQGSDQPQHF
V gene: TRBV7-9; J gene: TRBJ2-1; CDR3 length: 15; CDR3 protein: CASSPLAGRDNEQFF
V gene: TRBV15; J gene: TRBJ2-1; CDR3 length: 23; CDR3 protein: CATSREGGIKADLFRSSYNEQFF
V gene: TRBV5-1; J gene: TRBJ2-1; CDR3 length: 13; CDR3 protein: CASSQGTVNEQFF
V gene: TRBV16; J gene: TRBJ1-5; CDR3 length: 14; CDR3 protein: CASSQDSGNQPQHF
V gene: TRBV7-9; J gene: TRBJ2-7; CDR3 length: 16; CDR3 protein: CASSSPETGRSYEQYF
V gene: TRBV19; J gene: TRBJ2-3; CDR3 length: 15; CDR3 protein: CASTQEGTSLDTQYF
V gene: TRBV19; J gene: TRBJ1-5; CDR3 length: 17; CDR3 protein: CASSILANRGFNQPQHF
V gene: TRBV4-2; J gene: TRBJ2-5; CDR3 length: 15; CDR3 protein: CASSQGAGAAETQYF
V gene: TRBV3-1/TRBV3-2; J gene: TRBJ1-5; CDR3 length: 14; CDR3 protein: CASGPAGFNQPQHF
V gene: TRBV7-9; J gene: TRBJ1-2; CDR3 length: 15; CDR3 protein: CASSVDRGQVYGYTF
V gene: TRBV6-5; J gene: TRBJ2-7; CDR3 length: 16; CDR3 protein: CASSYSMGGRRYEQYF
V gene: TRBV9; J gene: TRBJ2-3; CDR3 length: 18; CDR3 protein: CASSPRLAGGSSTDTQYF
V gene: TRBV19; J gene: TRBJ1-2; CDR3 length: 16; CDR3 protein: CASIDGGQSWGYGYTF
V gene: TRBV5-5; J gene: TRBJ2-1; CDR3 length: 14; CDR3 protein: CASSSLAGGSEQFF
V gene: TRBV10-1; J gene: TRBJ2-7; CDR3 length: 17; CDR3 protein: CASSESEASGRWYEQYF
V gene: TRBV5-1; J gene: TRBJ1-1; CDR3 length: 17; CDR3 protein: CASSPRQGVKGNTEAFF
V gene: TRBV5-1; J gene: TRBJ2-1; CDR3 length: 15; CDR3 protein: CASSPRQGNYNEQFF